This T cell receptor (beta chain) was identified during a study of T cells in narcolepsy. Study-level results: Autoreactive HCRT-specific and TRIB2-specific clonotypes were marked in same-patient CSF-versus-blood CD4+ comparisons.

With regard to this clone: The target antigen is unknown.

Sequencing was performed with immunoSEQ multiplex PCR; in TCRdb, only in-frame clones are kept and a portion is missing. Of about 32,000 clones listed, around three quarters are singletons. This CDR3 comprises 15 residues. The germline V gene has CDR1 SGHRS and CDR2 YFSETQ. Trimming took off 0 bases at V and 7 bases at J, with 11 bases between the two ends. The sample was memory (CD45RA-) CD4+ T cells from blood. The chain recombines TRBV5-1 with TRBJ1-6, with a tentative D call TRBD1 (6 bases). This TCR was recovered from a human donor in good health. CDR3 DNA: TGCGCCAGCAGCTTGGCCTCAGGGGACAATTCACCCCTCCACTTT. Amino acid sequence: CASSLASGDNSPLHF. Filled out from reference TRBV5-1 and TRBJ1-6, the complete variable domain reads KAGVTQTPRYLIKTRGQQVTLSCSPISGHRSVSWYQQTPGQGLQFLFEYFSETQRNKGNFPGRFSGRQFSNSRSEMNVSTLELGDSALYLCASSLASGDNSPLHFGNGTRLTVT.